The TCR beta chain described here comes from a study of blood T cell repertoires in COVID-19. Study at large: Spain, Italy and the United States supplied samples that represented acute and convalescent COVID-19. T cells, B-cell-depleted T cells, or PBMCs supplied cDNA or gDNA.

The J segment lost 5 bases and the V segment lost 5 bases, leaving 10 bases of the junction unmatched. This CDR3 is built from 15 residues. CDR1 and CDR2 from the germline V gene are SGHRS and YFSETQ. In the study's own analysis: Estimates of nucleated cell counts were drawn from the amplification of reference gene primers. Profiling relied on immunoSEQ multiplex PCR, and the TCRdb table lists in-frame clones only, not all of them. From that table come the V and J calls and clone size; the DNA was used to work out D and trimming. The sample lists 390,000 or so clones, roughly 87% occurring once. Membership in each cohort depended on participant-reported clinical history.

This chain uses TRBV5-1 with TRBJ2-5; the match to TRBD2 covers 9 bases. This TCR derives from a woman between 50 and 59 years old who had recovered from COVID-19. The material sequenced was PBMCs or T cells enriched from blood (not recorded which). The CDR3: CASRIAGDGWETQYF. CDR3 DNA: TGCGCCAGCAGGATAGCGGGAGACGGGTGGGAGACCCAGTACTTC.